This T cell receptor (beta chain) is from a study of molecular identifiers for immune sequencing clone quantification. This CDR3 has 11 residues. Germline lookup yields CDR1 LGHNA and CDR2 YSLEER. Between the trimmed V and J ends, which lost 6 bases and 6 bases, there was a span of 7 bases. Findings and limits, study-wide: Under 1% of molecules in naive cells, but over 99% of effector molecules, belonged to clones above 20 RNA copies. Researchers reportedly could pick up spiked Jurkat TCR RNA from one cell mixed into over 900,000 naive cells.

This clonotype was counted at least ten times. Its target is unknown. Previously described methods with listed TCR primers produced the bulk TCR libraries. TCRdb redid the calling of the PCR reads with MiXCR, one entry per CDR3 protein. The sample records approximately 630,000 distinct CDR3 sequences, approximately 24% being singletons. The source material was naive CD8+ T cells from blood, with Jurkat cell RNA spiked in. Subset indicated: FACS-sorted CD8+CD4-CCR7+CD45RA+ naive T cells. The TCR comes from a human donor in good health. Some libraries in this study had Jurkat cell RNA spiked in. The J gene is TRBJ2-3, the V gene TRBV4-3; D ambiguous. CDR3 sequence: CASSQQDTQYF. The CDR3 DNA follows: TGCGCCAGCAGTCAGCAGGATACGCAGTATTTT.